The clone carrying this TCR beta chain has a handful of counts. The data stem from a study of identical twins. Deletions cut 6 bases from V and 2 bases from J, with 7 bases between. This CDR3 spans 13 amino acids. Germline V gene lookup returns CDR1 SGHTA and CDR2 FQGNSA. TCRdb reprocessed the 5' RACE reads via MiXCR and lists one record per CDR3 protein. This sample carries around 450,000 distinct CDR3 sequences, 12% to 15% of them seen once, and the ten largest clones take about 0.54%. In addition, the sample was reused for a study of yellow fever vaccine responses in identical twins.

This clonotype was sampled from a woman under 30 in good health. Sequenced input: CD4+ T cells sorted from blood. This chain joins TRBV7-2 and TRBJ2-2; D unclear. The CDR3 coding sequence is TGTGCCAGCAGTTTATTTAACACCGGGGAGCTGTTTTTT. Translation: CASSLFNTGELFF.